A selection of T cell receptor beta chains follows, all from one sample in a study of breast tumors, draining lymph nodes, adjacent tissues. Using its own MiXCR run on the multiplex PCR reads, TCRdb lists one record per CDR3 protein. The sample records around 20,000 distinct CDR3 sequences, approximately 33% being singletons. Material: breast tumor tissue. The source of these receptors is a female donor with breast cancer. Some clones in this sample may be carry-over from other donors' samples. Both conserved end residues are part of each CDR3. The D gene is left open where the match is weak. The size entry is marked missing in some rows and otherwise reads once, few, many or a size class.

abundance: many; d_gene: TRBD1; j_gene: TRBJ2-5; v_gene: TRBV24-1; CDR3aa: CATSDAGQGAGETQYF; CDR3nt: TGTGCCACCAGTGACGCCGGACAGGGGGCAGGGGAGACCCAGTACTTC
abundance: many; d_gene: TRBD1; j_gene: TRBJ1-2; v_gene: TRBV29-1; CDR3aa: CSALPTGSGGYTF; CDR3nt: TGCAGCGCCCTACCGACAGGGTCGGGTGGCTACACCTTC
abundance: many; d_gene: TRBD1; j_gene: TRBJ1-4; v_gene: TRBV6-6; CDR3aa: CASTLPRTGPSTNEKLFF; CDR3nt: TGTGCCAGCACTCTACCGAGGACAGGGCCCTCAACTAATGAAAAACTGTTTTTT
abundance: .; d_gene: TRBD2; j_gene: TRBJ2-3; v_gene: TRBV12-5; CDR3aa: CASSLTSGSLTDTQYF; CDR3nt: TGTGCCAGCAGCCTCACTAGCGGGAGTCTTACAGATACGCAGTATTTT
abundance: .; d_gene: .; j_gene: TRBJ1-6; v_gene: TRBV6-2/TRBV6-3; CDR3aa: CASSYEFSYNSPLHF; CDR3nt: TGTGCCAGCAGTTACGAGTTCTCCTATAATTCACCCCTCCACTTT
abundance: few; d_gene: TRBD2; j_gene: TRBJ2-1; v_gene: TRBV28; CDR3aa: CASSLAGGSYNEQFF; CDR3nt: TGTGCCAGCAGTCTAGCGGGGGGGTCCTACAATGAGCAGTTCTTC
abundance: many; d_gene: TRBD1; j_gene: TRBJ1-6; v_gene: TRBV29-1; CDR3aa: CSVGTGGNSPLHF; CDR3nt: TGCAGCGTTGGGACAGGGGGAAATTCACCCCTCCACTTT
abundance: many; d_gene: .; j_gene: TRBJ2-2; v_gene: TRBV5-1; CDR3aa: CASSLAGPNTGELFF; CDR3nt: TGCGCCAGCAGCCTTGCGGGGCCGAACACCGGGGAGCTGTTTTTT
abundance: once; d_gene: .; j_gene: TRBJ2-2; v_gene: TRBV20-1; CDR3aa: CSARDLGRPNTGELFF; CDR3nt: TGCAGTGCTAGAGATTTGGGGCGGCCGAACACCGGGGAGCTGTTTTTT
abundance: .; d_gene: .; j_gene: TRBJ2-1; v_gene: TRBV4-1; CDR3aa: CASSQENNEQFF; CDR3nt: TGCGCCAGCAGCCAAGAGAACAATGAGCAGTTCTTC
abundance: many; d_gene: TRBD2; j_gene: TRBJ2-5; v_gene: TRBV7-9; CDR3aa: CASSFPTSGEETQYF; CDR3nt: TGTGCCAGCAGCTTCCCGACTAGCGGGGAGGAGACCCAGTACTTC
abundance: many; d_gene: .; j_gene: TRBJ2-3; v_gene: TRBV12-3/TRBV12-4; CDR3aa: CASSFRGTDTQYF; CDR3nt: TGTGCCAGCAGTTTCAGGGGAACAGATACGCAGTATTTT
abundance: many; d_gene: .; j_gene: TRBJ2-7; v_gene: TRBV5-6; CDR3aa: CASSPDGSSYEQYF; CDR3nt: TGTGCCAGCAGCCCCGACGGTAGCTCGTACGAGCAGTACTTC